This T cell receptor (beta chain) was documented in a study of cytomegalovirus exposure and HLA in healthy donors. Across the study: Previous work identified roughly 110 million unique TCR beta sequences from roughly 170 million T cells. Early on, a data release was issued that held roughly 80 million unique TCRs from HLA-typed donors.

Trimming left V 5 bases short and J 6 bases short, with 13 bases between. Germline values: CDR1 SNHLY, CDR2 FYNNEI. CDR3 length: 14 residues. The PCR was carried out with 60 Vbeta primers and 13 Jbeta primers. Here immunoSEQ multiplex PCR was the method, and the copy in TCRdb shows in-frame clones only, minus some. The sample records roughly 220,000 clones, 70% being singletons. The sequenced material came from PBMCs. The TCR originated in a man aged 35 to 55 in good health and CMV-seropositive. The V and J genes are TRBV2 and TRBJ2-2, with D possibly TRBD1 on 6 matching bases. CDR3 nucleotide sequence: TGTGCCAGCAGTATTAGATCAGGGGCCGGGGAGCTGTTTTTT. Translating it yields CASSIRSGAGELFF.